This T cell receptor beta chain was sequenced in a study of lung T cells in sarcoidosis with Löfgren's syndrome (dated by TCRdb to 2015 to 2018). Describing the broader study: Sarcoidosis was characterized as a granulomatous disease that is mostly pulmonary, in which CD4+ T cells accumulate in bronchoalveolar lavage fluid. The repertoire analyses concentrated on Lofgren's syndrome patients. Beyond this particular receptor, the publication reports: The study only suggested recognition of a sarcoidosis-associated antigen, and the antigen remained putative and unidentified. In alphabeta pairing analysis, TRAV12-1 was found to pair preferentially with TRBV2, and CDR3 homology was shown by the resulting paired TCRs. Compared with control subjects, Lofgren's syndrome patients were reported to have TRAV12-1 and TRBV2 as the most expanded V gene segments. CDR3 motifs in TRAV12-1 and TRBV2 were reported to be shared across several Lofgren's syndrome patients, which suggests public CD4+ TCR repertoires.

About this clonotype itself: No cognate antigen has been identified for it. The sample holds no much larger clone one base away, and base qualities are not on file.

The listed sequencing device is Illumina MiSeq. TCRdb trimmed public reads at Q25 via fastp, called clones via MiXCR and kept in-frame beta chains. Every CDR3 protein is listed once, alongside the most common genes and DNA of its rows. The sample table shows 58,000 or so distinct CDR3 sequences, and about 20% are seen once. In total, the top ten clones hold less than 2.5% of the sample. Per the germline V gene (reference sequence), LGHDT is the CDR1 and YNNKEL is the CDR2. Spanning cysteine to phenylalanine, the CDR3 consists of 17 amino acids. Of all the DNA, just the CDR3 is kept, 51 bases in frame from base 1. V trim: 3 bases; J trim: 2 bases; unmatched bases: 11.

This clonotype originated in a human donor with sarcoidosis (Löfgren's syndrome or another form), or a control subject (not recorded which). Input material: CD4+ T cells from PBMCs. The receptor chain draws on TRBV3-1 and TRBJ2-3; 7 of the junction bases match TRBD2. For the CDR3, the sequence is CASSHIGQRGDTDTQYF. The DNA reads TGTGCCAGCAGCCACATCGGTCAACGGGGGGACACAGATACGCAGTATTTT.